Here is one TCR beta chain with its context. The CDR3 loop spans 14 amino acids. Per germline, CDR1 SNHLY and CDR2 FYNNEI. The ends lost 8 bases at V and 5 bases at J; junction bases unmatched: 12. This sample is drawn from a study of blood T cell repertoires in COVID-19. TCRdb's copy holds only in-frame clones and misses some; the assay was immunoSEQ multiplex PCR. The table includes about 74,000 clones, 84% detected once. The sample consisted of peripheral blood. The rearrangement uses TRBV2 and TRBJ2-7; TRBD1 aligns across 7 bases. The clonotype was recovered from a man in his sixties or seventies with acute or convalescent COVID-19. This chain's CDR3 is CASARDSGSHEQYF. For the CDR3, the DNA is TGTGCCAGCGCCCGGGACAGCGGCAGCCACGAGCAGTACTTC.